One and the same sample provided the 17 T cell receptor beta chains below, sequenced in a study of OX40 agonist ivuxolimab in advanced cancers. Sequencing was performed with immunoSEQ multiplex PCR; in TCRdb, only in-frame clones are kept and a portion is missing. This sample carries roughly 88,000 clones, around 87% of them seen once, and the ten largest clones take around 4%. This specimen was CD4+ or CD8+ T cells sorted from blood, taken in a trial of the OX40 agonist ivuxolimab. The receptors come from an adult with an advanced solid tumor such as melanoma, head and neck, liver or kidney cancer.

The CDR3: CASSLLSLSAEAFF. The CDR3 DNA reads TGTGCCAGCAGCTTATTGAGTTTGAGTGCTGAAGCTTTCTTT. This sequence joins TRBV7-8 and TRBJ1-1; the D is unclear. Trimming stripped 2 bases from V and 6 bases from J, with 13 bases between. The V gene's germline CDR1 is SGHVS and CDR2 FQNEAQ. The CDR3 covers 14 residues. Drawing the rest from reference TRBV7-8 and TRBJ1-1, the complete variable domain is GAGVSQSPRYKVAKRGQDVALRCDPISGHVSLFWYQQALGQGPEFLTYFQNEAQLDKSGLPSDRFFAERPEGSVSTLKIQRTQQEDSAVYLCASSLLSLSAEAFFGQGTRLTVV.

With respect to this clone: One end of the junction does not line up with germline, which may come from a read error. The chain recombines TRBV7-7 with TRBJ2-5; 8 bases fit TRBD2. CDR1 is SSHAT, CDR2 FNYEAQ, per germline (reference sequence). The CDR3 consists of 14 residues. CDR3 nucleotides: TGTGCTAGCAGCCGGGCGGGAGGACAAGAGACCCAGTACTTC. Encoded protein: CASSRAGGQETQYF. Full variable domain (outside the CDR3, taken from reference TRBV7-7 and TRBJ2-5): GAGVSQSPRYKVTKRGQDVTLRCDPISSHATLYWYQQALGQGPEFLTYFNYEAQPDKSGLPSDRFSAERPEGSISTLTIQRTEQRDSAMYRCASSRAGGQETQYFGPGTRLLVL.

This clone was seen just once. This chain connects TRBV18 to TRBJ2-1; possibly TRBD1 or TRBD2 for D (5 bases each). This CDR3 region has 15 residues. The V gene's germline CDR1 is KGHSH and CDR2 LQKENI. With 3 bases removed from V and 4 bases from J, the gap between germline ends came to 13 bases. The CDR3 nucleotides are TGTGCCAGCTCACCCCTCGGGACGGGGTACAATGAGCAGTTCTTC. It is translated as CASSPLGTGYNEQFF.

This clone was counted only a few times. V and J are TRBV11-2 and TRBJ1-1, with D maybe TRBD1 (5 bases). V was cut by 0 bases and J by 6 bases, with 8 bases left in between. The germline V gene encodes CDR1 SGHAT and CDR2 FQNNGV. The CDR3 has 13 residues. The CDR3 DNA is TGTGCCAGCAGCTTAGATGGGGGAGCTGAAGCTTTCTTT. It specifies CASSLDGGAEAFF.

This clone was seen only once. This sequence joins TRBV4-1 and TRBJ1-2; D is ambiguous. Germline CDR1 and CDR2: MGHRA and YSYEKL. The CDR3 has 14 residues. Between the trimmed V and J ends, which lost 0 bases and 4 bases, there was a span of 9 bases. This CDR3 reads CASSQESISYGYTF. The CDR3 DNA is TGCGCCAGCAGCCAAGAATCAATTAGCTATGGCTACACCTTC.

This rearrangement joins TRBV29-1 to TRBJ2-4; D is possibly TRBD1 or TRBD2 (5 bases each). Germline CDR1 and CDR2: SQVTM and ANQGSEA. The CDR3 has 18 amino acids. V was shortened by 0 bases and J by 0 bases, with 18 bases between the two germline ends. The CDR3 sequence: CSVEDGGKTALAKNIQYF. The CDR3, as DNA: TGCAGCGTTGAAGATGGGGGAAAAACAGCCCTAGCCAAAAACATTCAGTACTTC.

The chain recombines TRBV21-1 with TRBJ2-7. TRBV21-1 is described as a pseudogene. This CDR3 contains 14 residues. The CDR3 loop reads CASSAPGRNYEQYV. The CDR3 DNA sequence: TGTGCCAGCAGCGCACCGGGACGGAACTACGAGCAGTACGTC.

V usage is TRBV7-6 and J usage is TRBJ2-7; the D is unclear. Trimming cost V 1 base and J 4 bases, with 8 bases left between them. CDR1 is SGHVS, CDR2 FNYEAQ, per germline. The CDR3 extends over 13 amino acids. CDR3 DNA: TGTGCCAGCAGCTTAGAATCTGGGTACGAGCAGTACGTC. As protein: CASSLESGYEQYV.

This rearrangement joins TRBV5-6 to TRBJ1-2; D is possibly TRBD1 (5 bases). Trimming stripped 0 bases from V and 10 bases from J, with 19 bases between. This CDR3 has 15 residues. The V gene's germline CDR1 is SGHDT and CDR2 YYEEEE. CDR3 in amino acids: CASSLVGQQRSVYTF. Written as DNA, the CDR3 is TGTGCCAGCAGCTTGGTCGGACAACAAAGGAGTGTCTACACCTTC.

CDR3 in amino acids: CASSSPPQDTEAFF. DNA of the CDR3: TGTGCCAGCAGTTCGCCTCCTCAGGACACTGAAGCTTTCTTT. The genes are TRBV28 and TRBJ1-1; unclear D gene. The CDR3 sequence is 14 residues long. Per germline, CDR1 MDHEN and CDR2 SYDVKM. The ends were cut back, 4 bases at V and 3 bases at J, with 12 bases in the middle.

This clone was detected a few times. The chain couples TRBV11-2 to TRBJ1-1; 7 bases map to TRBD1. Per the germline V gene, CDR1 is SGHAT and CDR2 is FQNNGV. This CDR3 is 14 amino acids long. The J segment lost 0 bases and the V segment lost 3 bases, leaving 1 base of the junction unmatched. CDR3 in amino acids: CASSFGQVNTEAFF. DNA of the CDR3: TGTGCCAGCAGCTTCGGACAGGTGAACACTGAAGCTTTCTTT.

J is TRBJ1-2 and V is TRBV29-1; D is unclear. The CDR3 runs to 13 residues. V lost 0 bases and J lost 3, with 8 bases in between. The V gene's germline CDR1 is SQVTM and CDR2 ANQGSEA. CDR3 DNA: TGCAGCGTTGAAGACAAGACCTACTATGGCTACACCTTC. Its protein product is CSVEDKTYYGYTF. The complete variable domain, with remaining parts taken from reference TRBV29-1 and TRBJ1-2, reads SAVISQKPSRDICQRGTSLTIQCQVDSQVTMMFWYRQQPGQSLTLIATANQGSEATYESGFVIDKFPISRPNLTFSTLTVSNMSPEDSSIYLCSVEDKTYYGYTFGSGTRLTVV.

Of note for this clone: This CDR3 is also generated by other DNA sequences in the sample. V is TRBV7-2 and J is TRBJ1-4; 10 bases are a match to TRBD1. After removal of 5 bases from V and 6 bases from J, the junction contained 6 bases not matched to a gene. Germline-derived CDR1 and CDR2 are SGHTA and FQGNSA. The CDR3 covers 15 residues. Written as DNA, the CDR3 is TGTGCCAGCAGCCCACGGACAGGGGGGGATGAAAAACTGTTTTTT. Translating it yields CASSPRTGGDEKLFF.

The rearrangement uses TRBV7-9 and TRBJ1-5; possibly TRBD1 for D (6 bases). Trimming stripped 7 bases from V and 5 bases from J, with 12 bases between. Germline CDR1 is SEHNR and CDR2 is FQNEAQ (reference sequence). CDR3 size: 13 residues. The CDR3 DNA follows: TGTGCCAGCAAACGGGGGGCCGATCAGCCCCAGCATTTT. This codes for CASKRGADQPQHF.

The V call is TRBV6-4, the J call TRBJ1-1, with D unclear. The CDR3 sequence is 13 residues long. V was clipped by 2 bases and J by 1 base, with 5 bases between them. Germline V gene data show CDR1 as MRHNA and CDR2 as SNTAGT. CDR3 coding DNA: TGTGCCAGCAGTGACCGCGAGAACACTGAAGCTTTCTTT. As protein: CASSDRENTEAFF.

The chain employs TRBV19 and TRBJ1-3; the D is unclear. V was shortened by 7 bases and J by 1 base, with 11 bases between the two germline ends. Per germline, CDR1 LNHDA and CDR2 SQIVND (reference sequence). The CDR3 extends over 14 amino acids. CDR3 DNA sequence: TGTGCCAGTATCTACCGGGGTTCTGGAAACACCATATATTTT. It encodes CASIYRGSGNTIYF.

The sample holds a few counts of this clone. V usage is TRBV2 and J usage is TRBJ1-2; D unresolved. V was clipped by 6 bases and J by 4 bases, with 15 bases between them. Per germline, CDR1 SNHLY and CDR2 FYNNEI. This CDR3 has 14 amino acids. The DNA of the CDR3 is TGTGCCAGCAGCTGGCCTCGGGAAGGCTATGGCTACACCTTC. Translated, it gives CASSWPREGYGYTF.